The rows below give T cell receptor beta chains drawn from one sample of a study of CD8 T cells in ankylosing spondylitis. Each CDR3 protein is one row after TCRdb ran MiXCR on the 5' RACE reads. The table has some 220,000 distinct CDR3 sequences, around 7.9% seen once. Sequenced sample: blood, either unsorted or a sorted T cell fraction (not recorded which). All receptors derive from a male donor with ankylosing spondylitis. Each CDR3 is given with its conserved first and last residue. Fields, in order: V gene, J gene, D gene, clone size, CDR3 protein, CDR3 DNA. A D gene is named only where the DNA matches it firmly. Size values are once, few and many counts, or a class for expanded clones, and some rows have none.

TRBV23-1	TRBJ2-7	TRBD1	many	CASPDRESSYEQYF	TGCGCCAGCCCGGACAGGGAAAGCTCCTACGAGCAGTACTTC
TRBV13	TRBJ2-3	-	-	CASSLGLSDTQYF	TGTGCCAGCAGCTTAGGCCTATCAGATACGCAGTATTTT
TRBV21-1	TRBJ1-5	-	many	CASQDGGPGNQPQHF	TGTGCCAGCCAGGATGGGGGGCCGGGCAATCAGCCCCAGCATTTT
TRBV2	TRBJ2-1	-	-	CASAPTRDLGNEQFF	TGTGCCAGCGCTCCTACCCGGGACTTAGGCAATGAGCAGTTCTTC
TRBV7-2	TRBJ2-7	-	-	CASSLAVFFPYEQYF	TGTGCCAGCAGTTTAGCGGTCTTTTTCCCCTACGAGCAGTACTTC
TRBV30	TRBJ2-1	-	few	CAWSVARMAEQFF	TGTGCCTGGAGTGTAGCTAGAATGGCTGAGCAGTTCTTC
TRBV15	TRBJ1-2	TRBD1	many	CATSSAPRDRFYGYTF	TGTGCCACCAGCAGCGCCCCTCGGGACAGGTTCTATGGCTACACCTTC
TRBV29-1	TRBJ2-2	-	many	CSARTANTGELFF	TGCAGCGCTCGGACGGCGAACACCGGGGAGCTGTTTTTT
TRBV7-9	TRBJ2-2	TRBD1	many	CASSTRQGTMAGELFF	TGTGCCAGCAGCACCCGACAGGGGACGATGGCCGGGGAGCTGTTTTTT
TRBV28	TRBJ1-5	TRBD1	many	CASNRGYSNQPQHF	TGTGCCAGCAACAGGGGATATAGCAATCAGCCCCAGCATTTT
TRBV6-2/TRBV6-3	TRBJ1-5	-	many	CASSYAGVQPQHF	TGTGCCAGCAGTTACGCGGGAGTTCAGCCCCAGCATTTT
TRBV9	TRBJ1-1	-	many	CASSVALGTEAFF	TGTGCCAGCAGCGTAGCCCTGGGGACTGAAGCTTTCTTT
TRBV3-1	TRBJ2-3	TRBD2	-	CASSPLAGGYTDTQYF	TGTGCCAGCAGCCCTTTAGCGGGGGGCTACACAGATACGCAGTATTTT
TRBV7-3	TRBJ2-3	-	-	CASSLNRYSTDTQYF	TGTGCCAGCAGCTTAAACAGATACAGCACAGATACGCAGTATTTT
TRBV4-3	TRBJ1-1	-	many	CASSQTVNTEAFF	TGCGCCAGCAGCCAAACTGTGAACACTGAAGCTTTCTTT
TRBV12-3/TRBV12-4	TRBJ2-3	-	many	CASTPPDPIVDTQYF	TGTGCCAGCACCCCCCCGGACCCCATCGTGGATACGCAGTATTTT
TRBV7-2	TRBJ2-3	TRBD2	few	CASSLRPGLAGGDTQYF	TGTGCCAGCAGCCTCCGCCCGGGACTAGCGGGAGGGGATACGCAGTATTTT
TRBV6-5	TRBJ2-1	TRBD2	-	CASSSPGLGTRIDNEQFF	TGTGCCAGCAGTTCCCCGGGTCTAGGGACTAGGATCGACAATGAGCAGTTCTTC
TRBV28	TRBJ1-2	-	-	CASSLFEQLTANYGYTF	TGTGCCAGCAGTTTATTTGAACAGCTTACAGCTAACTATGGCTACACCTTC
TRBV2	TRBJ2-1	TRBD2	many	CASSEIEREANEQFF	TGTGCCAGCAGTGAAATAGAGCGGGAGGCTAATGAGCAGTTCTTC
TRBV20-1	TRBJ1-1	-	many	CSAPRGVANTEAFF	TGCAGTGCTCCCCGTGGGGTCGCGAACACTGAAGCTTTCTTT
TRBV4-2	TRBJ1-2	-	many	CASSQERGWNGYTF	TGTGCCAGCAGCCAAGAAAGGGGCTGGAATGGCTACACCTTC
TRBV7-9	TRBJ1-2	-	many	CASSSGAVGGYTF	TGTGCCAGCAGCTCCGGGGCTGTCGGAGGCTACACCTTC
TRBV28	TRBJ2-1	TRBD1	many	CASSPTGQGAYNEQFF	TGTGCCAGCAGTCCCACGGGACAGGGAGCTTACAATGAGCAGTTCTTC
TRBV7-9	TRBJ2-6	-	-	CASGIGANVLTF	TGTGCCAGCGGCATTGGGGCCAACGTCCTGACTTTC
TRBV6-1	TRBJ2-1	TRBD2	many	CASSWNSGSAYNEQFF	TGTGCCAGCTCCTGGAATAGCGGGAGTGCCTACAATGAGCAGTTCTTC
TRBV14	TRBJ2-2	TRBD2	few	CASSQDSGRRNTGELFF	TGTGCCAGCAGCCAAGATAGCGGGAGACGGAACACCGGGGAGCTGTTTTTT
TRBV28	TRBJ2-5	TRBD2	many	CASSSLAGVRSETQYF	TGTGCCAGCAGTTCTCTAGCGGGGGTTCGGTCGGAGACCCAGTACTTC
TRBV6-5	TRBJ2-7	-	few	CASSYSRPAYEQYF	TGTGCCAGCAGTTACTCGAGACCAGCCTACGAGCAGTACTTC
TRBV5-1	TRBJ2-7	-	few	CASSFQGASGGEQYF	TGCGCCAGCAGCTTCCAGGGGGCCTCGGGAGGCGAGCAGTACTTC
TRBV29-1	TRBJ2-3	-	many	CSFYTLREGTDTQYF	TGCAGCTTCTATACTCTACGGGAAGGCACAGATACGCAGTATTTT
TRBV20-1	TRBJ2-1	TRBD2	many	CSARLLAGGGNEQFF	TGCAGTGCGAGATTACTAGCGGGCGGGGGCAATGAGCAGTTCTTC
TRBV5-6	TRBJ2-1	-	-	CASSYNSGDNEQFF	TGTGCCAGCAGCTATAACTCAGGGGACAATGAGCAGTTCTTC
TRBV4-3	TRBJ2-7	-	few	CASSHENGDHYEQYF	TGCGCCAGCAGCCACGAGAATGGGGATCACTACGAGCAGTACTTC
TRBV27	TRBJ2-3	-	many	CASSLEGETQYF	TGTGCCAGCAGTTTAGAAGGGGAAACGCAGTATTTT
TRBV15	TRBJ1-5	-	many	CATSPRGPGAQHF	TGTGCCACCAGCCCCAGGGGCCCTGGGGCCCAGCATTTT
TRBV11-3	TRBJ2-1	-	-	CASSSHLGSYNEQFF	TGTGCCAGCAGCTCCCACCTCGGGTCCTACAATGAGCAGTTCTTC
TRBV27	TRBJ2-2	TRBD2	many	CASSPLVAGGTGELFF	TGTGCCAGCAGTCCCTTGGTTGCGGGAGGGACCGGGGAGCTGTTTTTT
TRBV6-4	TRBJ1-1	-	few	CASSDRTVDMNTEAFF	TGTGCCAGCAGTGACAGGACAGTAGACATGAACACTGAAGCTTTCTTT
TRBV4-3	TRBJ2-3	TRBD1	many	CASSLYQTGGSTDTQYF	TGCGCCAGCAGCCTATACCAGACAGGGGGAAGCACAGATACGCAGTATTTT
TRBV20-1	TRBJ2-1	TRBD2	many	CSARDSLSGRAYEQFF	TGCAGTGCTAGAGATTCCCTGAGCGGGAGGGCCTATGAGCAGTTCTTC
TRBV5-1	TRBJ2-1	-	many	CASSLVGQKSSYNEQFF	TGCGCCAGCAGCTTGGTAGGACAGAAGAGCTCCTACAATGAGCAGTTCTTC
TRBV7-2	TRBJ2-5	TRBD2	-	CASSLAPAGVQETQYF	TGTGCCAGCAGCTTAGCACCCGCGGGAGTACAAGAGACCCAGTACTTC
TRBV5-4	TRBJ2-1	TRBD2	few	CASSPPGLADYNEQFF	TGTGCCAGCAGCCCTCCGGGACTAGCGGACTACAATGAGCAGTTCTTC
TRBV7-2	TRBJ2-7	TRBD2	few	CASSLTSGNYEQYF	TGTGCCAGCAGCCTGACTAGCGGGAACTACGAGCAGTACTTC
TRBV12-3/TRBV12-4	TRBJ1-2	-	-	CASSFGYYGYTF	TGTGCCAGCAGTTTCGGGTACTATGGCTACACCTTC
TRBV5-1	TRBJ1-6	-	many	CASSFSSMGNSPLHF	TGCGCCAGCAGCTTCTCATCGATGGGGAATTCACCCCTCCACTTT